What follows describes a single T cell receptor (beta chain). The data derive from a study of blood T cell repertoires in COVID-19. The germline V and J ends were trimmed by 11 bases and 5 bases, with 18 bases remaining between them. CDR3 length: 13 amino acids. Germline assignment: CDR1 ENHRY and CDR2 SYGVKD. The repertoire was sequenced with immunoSEQ multiplex PCR; TCRdb's copy has only in-frame clones and lacks some. The sample includes roughly 80,000 clones, roughly four fifths of them seen just once. The receptor was isolated from a man aged 65 to 79 with active or convalescent COVID-19. Sequencing used peripheral blood. The rearrangement joins TRBV10-3 to TRBJ1-1; maybe TRBD1 (6 bases). The CDR3 region has the DNA TGTGCCGTAACAGGGCAGAGGGAAACTGAAGCTTTCTTT. It is translated as CAVTGQRETEAFF.